This T cell receptor beta chain was captured in a study of T cells in women clearing cervical HPV infection. Whole-study findings and limits: TRBV6-7 relative abundance averaged roughly 0.1% in cases and 0.15% to 0.2% in controls.

immunoSEQ multiplex PCR used an average of roughly 1,300 ng genomic DNA. The method was immunoSEQ multiplex PCR; TCRdb's version includes in-frame clones alone and lacks a portion of them. The ten most abundant clones cover approximately 7.5% of a sample with 25,000 to 35,000 clones. The CDR3 is made up of 15 amino acids. Trimming cost V 1 base and J 1 base, with 10 bases left between them. Per germline, CDR1 LGHNA and CDR2 YNFKEQ. Regarding this clone: As yet, its antigen is unknown. The CDR3 is cut off 3 residues early in the read; its end comes from the germline J gene.

This TCR came from a woman between 18 and 75 years old with a cervical HPV16 infection that either progressed to CIN3+ or cleared (not recorded which). The chain couples TRBV4-2 to TRBJ1-1; no clear D gene. Sequencing input: blood buffy coat. The CDR3 bases that were read are TGTGCCAGCAGCCAAGCGGACTCAGGGAACACTGAA. Protein sequence: CASSQADSGNTE. The entire CDR3 sequence reads CASSQADSGNTEAFF.